This T cell receptor beta chain was sequenced in a study of Graves' ophthalmopathy and Graves' hyperthyroidism. Regarding the study as a whole: Separation of ophthalmopathy from stable hyperthyroidism was achieved by a 13-signature model, at approximately 90% sensitivity and about 81% specificity.

The CDR3 consists of 13 residues. Germline CDR1 reads SQVTM; CDR2 reads ANQGSEA. RNA transcripts provided the template for amplifying TCR beta CDR3 regions. In the first round, RT-PCR was carried out with HTBI primers, and a multiplex PCR formed the second round. TCRdb passed the multiplex PCR reads through MiXCR, listing each CDR3 protein once. Of 1 million to 1.3 million distinct CDR3 sequences detected, 35% to 40% appear once; the ten largest clones hold approximately 12%. As concerns this clonotype: No antigen is known for it. The junction does not match germline at one end; this may be a read error.

The J gene is TRBJ2-7, the V gene TRBV29-1; 7 bases map to TRBD2. The TCR sequence derives from an adult man with Graves' hyperthyroidism. Material for sequencing was peripheral blood or thyroid tissue (not recorded which). The DNA for the CDR3 is TGCAGCGTTGACAGCGGGAACACCGGGGAGCTGTACTTC. Amino acids: CSVDSGNTGELYF.